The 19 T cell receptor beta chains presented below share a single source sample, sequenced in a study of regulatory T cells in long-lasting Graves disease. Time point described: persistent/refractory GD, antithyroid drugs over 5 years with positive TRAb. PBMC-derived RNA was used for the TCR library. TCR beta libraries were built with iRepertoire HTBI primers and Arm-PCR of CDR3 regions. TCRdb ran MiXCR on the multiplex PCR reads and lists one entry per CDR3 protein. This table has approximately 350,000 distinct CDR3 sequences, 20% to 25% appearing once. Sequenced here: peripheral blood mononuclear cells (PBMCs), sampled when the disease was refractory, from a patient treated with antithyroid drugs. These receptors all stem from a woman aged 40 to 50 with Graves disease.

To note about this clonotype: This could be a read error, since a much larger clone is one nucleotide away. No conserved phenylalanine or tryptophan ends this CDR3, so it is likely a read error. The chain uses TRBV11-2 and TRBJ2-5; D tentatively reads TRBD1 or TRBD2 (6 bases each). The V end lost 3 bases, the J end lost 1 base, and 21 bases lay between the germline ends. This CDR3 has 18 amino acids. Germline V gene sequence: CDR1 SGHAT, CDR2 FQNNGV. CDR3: CASSFRRGTLSIQETQYL. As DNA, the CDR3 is TGTGCCAGCAGCTTCCGCCGGGGGACACTATCAATCCAAGAGACCCAGTACCTC.

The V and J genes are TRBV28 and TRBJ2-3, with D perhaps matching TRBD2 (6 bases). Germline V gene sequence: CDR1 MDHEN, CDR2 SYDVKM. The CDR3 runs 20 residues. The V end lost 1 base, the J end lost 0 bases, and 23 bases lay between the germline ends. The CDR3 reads CASSLSIRGRDPPSTDTQYF. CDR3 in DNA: TGTGCCAGCAGTTTATCAATCCGCGGGCGGGACCCTCCTAGCACAGATACGCAGTATTTT.

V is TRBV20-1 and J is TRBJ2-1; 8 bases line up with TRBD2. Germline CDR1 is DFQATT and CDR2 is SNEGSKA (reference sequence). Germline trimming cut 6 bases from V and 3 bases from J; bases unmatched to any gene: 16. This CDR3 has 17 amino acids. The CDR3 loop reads CSAEHVGAGVGYNEQFF. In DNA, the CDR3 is TGCAGTGCCGAACACGTCGGAGCGGGAGTGGGCTACAATGAGCAGTTCTTC.

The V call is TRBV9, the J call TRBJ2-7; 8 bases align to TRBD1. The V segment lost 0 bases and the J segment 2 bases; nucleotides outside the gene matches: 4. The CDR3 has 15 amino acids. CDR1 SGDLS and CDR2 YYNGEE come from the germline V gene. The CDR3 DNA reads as TGTGCCAGCAGCGTAGGTGGGGACAGGACCTACGAGCAGTACTTC. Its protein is CASSVGGDRTYEQYF.

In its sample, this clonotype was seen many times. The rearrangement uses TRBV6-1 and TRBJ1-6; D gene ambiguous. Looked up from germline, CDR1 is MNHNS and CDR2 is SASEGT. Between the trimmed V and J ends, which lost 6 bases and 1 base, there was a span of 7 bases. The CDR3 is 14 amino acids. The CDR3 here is CASSGRSYNSPLHF. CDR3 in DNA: TGTGCCAGCAGCGGCAGGTCCTATAATTCACCCCTCCACTTT.

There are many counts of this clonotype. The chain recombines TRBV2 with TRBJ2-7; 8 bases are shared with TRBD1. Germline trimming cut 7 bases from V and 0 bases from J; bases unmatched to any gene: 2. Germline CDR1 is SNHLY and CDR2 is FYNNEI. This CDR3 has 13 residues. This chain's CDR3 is CASNRGDSYEQYF. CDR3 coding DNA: TGTGCCAGCAACAGGGGGGACTCCTACGAGCAGTACTTC.

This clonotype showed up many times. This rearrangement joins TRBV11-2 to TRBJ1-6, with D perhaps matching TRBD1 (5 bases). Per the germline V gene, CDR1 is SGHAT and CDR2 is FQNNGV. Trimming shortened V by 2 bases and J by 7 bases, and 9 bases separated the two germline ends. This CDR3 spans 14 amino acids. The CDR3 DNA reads TGTGCCAGCAGCTTATCGGGGGACAATTCACCCCTCCACTTT. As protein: CASSLSGDNSPLHF.

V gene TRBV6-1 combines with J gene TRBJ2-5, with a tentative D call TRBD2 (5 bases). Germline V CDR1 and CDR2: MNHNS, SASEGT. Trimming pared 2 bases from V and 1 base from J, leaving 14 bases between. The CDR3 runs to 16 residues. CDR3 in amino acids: CASSEPVIRGQETQYF. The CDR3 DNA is TGTGCCAGCAGTGAACCCGTGATACGGGGCCAAGAGACCCAGTACTTC.

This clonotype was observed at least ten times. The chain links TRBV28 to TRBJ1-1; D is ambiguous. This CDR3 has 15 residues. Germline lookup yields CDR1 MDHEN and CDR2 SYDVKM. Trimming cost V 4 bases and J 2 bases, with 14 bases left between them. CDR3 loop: CASSSAGQPNTEAFF. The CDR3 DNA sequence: TGTGCCAGCAGTTCTGCGGGCCAGCCAAACACTGAAGCTTTCTTT.

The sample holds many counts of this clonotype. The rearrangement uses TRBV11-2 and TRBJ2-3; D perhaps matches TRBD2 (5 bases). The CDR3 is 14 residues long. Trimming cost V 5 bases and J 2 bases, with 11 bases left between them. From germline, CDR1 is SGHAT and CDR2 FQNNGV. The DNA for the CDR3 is TGTGCCAGCAGCCTCGGGATGACCACAGATACGCAGTATTTT. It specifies CASSLGMTTDTQYF.

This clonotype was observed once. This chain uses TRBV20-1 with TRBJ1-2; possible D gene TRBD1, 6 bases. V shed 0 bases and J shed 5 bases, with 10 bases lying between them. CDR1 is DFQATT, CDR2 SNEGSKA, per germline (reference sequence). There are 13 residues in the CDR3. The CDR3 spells CSAREQGGYGYTF. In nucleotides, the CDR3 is TGCAGTGCTAGAGAACAGGGCGGATATGGCTACACCTTC.

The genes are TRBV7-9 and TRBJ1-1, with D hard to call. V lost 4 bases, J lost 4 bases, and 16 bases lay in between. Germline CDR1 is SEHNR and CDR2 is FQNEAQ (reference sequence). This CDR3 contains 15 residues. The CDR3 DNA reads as TGTGCCAGCAGCTCCAGCGGGAGGGCGATCACTGAAGCTTTCTTT. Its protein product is CASSSSGRAITEAFF.

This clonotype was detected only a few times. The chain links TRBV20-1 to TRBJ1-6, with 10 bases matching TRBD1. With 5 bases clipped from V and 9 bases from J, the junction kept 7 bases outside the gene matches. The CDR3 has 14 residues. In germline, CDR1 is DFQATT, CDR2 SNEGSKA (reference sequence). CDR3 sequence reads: CSASPGQGFSPLHF. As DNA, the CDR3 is TGCAGTGCTTCACCGGGACAGGGGTTTTCACCCCTCCACTTT.

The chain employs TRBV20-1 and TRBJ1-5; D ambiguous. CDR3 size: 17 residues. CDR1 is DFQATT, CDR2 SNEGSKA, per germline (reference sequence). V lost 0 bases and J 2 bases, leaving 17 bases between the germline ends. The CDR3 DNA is TGCAGTGCTAGAGATACCCCTCCCGGGAGGGGCAATCAGCCCCAGCATTTT. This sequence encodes CSARDTPPGRGNQPQHF.

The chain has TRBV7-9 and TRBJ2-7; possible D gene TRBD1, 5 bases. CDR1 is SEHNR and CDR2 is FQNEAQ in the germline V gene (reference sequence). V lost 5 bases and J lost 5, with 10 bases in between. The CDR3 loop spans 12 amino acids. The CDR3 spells CASSPRGDEQYF. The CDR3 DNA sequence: TGTGCCAGCAGCCCTAGGGGTGACGAGCAGTACTTC.

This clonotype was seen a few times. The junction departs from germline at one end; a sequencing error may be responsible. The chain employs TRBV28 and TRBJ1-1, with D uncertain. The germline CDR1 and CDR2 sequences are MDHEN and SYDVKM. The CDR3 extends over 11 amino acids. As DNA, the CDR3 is TGTGCCAGCAGTTTAGCCCGGGAAGCTCTCTTT. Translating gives CASSLAREALF.

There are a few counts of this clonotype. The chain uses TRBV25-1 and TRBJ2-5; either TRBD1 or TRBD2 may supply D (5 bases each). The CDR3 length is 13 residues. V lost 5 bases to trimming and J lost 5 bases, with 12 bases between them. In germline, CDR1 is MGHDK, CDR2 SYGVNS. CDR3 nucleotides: TGTGCCAGCAGTCGAGGGGCCGTTGAGACCCAGTACTTC. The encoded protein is CASSRGAVETQYF.

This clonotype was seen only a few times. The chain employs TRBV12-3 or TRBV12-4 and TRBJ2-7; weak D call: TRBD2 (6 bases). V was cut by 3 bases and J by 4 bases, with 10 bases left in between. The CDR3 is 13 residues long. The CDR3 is CASSFLAVYEQYF. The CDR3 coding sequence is TGTGCCAGCAGTTTTTTAGCGGTTTACGAGCAGTACTTC.

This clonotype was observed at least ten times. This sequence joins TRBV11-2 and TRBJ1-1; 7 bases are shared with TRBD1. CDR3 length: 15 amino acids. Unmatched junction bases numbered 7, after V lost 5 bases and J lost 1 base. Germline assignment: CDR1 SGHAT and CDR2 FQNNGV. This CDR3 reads CASSDNRGGNTEAFF. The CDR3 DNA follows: TGTGCCAGCAGCGACAACAGGGGAGGGAACACTGAAGCTTTCTTT. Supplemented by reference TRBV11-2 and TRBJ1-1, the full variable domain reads EAGVAQSPRYKIIEKRQSVAFWCNPISGHATLYWYQQILGQGPKLLIQFQNNGVVDDSQLPKDRFSAERLKGVDSTLKIQPAKLEDSAVYLCASSDNRGGNTEAFFGQGTRLTVV.